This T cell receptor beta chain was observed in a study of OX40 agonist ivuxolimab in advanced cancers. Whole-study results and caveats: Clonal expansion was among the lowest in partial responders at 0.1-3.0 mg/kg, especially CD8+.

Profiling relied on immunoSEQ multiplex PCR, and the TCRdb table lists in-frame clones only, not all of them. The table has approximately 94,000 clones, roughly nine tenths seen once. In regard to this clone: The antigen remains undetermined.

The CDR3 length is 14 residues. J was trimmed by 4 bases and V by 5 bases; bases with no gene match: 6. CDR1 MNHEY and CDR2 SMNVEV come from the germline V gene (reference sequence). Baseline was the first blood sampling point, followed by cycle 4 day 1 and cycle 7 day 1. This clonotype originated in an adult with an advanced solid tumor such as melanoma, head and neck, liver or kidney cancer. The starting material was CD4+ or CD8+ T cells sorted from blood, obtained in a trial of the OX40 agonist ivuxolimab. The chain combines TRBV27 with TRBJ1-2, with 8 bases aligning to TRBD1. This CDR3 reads CASSPGDRSYGYTF. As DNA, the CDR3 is TGTGCCAGCAGTCCCGGGGACAGGAGCTATGGCTACACCTTC.